The T cell receptor beta chain described here comes from a study of beta chain features in type 1 diabetes. Points from the study as a whole: Researchers report that Type 1 diabetes patients had moderately but significantly shorter TCRB CDR3s across all four CD4+ subsets. Lower insertion and higher deletion counts appeared at VDJ junctions in type 1 diabetes patients.

The table lists this clone with a few counts. The target antigen is unknown. One heparinised draw of blood, averaging roughly 120 mL, came from each donor. The authors reverse transcribed all of the isolated RNA, so sequencing captured expressed TCRB transcripts. Deep immunoSEQ sequencing covered naive, central memory and regulatory T cell samples. Generated by immunoSEQ multiplex PCR, the TCRdb table keeps only in-frame clones and is missing some. The table has hundreds of thousands of clones, 11% to 15% seen once. The length of the CDR3 is 15 residues. Germline CDR1 MDHEN, CDR2 SYDVKM. V was cut by 3 bases and J by 0 bases, with 8 bases left in between.

The TCR originated in a man aged 18 to 29 with type 1 diabetes. The chain uses TRBV28 and TRBJ2-2; D uncertain. Sequencing input: naive CD4+ T cells from blood. DNA of the CDR3: TGTGCCAGCAGTTTCATGGGTGCGAACACCGGGGAGCTGTTTTTT. Its protein is CASSFMGANTGELFF.